The rows below give T cell receptor beta chains drawn from one sample of a study of chemoradiotherapy in HPV16-positive cancers. Sequenced by immunoSEQ multiplex PCR; TCRdb stores in-frame clones only, minus some. This sample has tens of thousands of clones, with about 93% found just once. This material consisted of blood, taken from a patient who underwent chemoradiotherapy. All receptors derive from a human donor with HPV-associated anogenital cancer. The CDR3 runs from the conserved cysteine through the conserved F or W.

v_call cdr3_aa
TRBV15 CATSRVFNYGYTF
TRBV9 CASPAGQGAGLGNQPQHF
TRBV7-9 CASSLVVGNSPLHF
TRBV7-9 CASSRTTSTDTQYF
TRBV6-1 CASSDRTGGRTEAFF
TRBV28 CASSLEALRAYNEQFF
TRBV4-1 CASSSTGNTIYF
TRBV6-6 CASSPDRANYGYTF
TRBV7-6 CASLTPRQGDYEQYF
TRBV27 CASSRDRVDTEAFF
TRBV27 CASRGQGHGQYF
TRBV20-1 CSARDWRTQYF
TRBV30 CAWSVNNGRSDTGELFF
TRBV5-1 CASSPGLQKFQETQYF
TRBV28 CASRAAGTLFYEQYF
TRBV11-2 CASSLVGVVSYEQYF
TRBV28 CASRRPSGFSYEQYF
TRBV11-2 CASSSDRGRFGNTIYF
TRBV7-3 CASSSFGTGELFF
TRBV28 CASRQGVTEKLFF
TRBV7-2 CASSVRAGDEQFF
TRBV11-2 CASSFRAGLSSGNTIYF